These T cell receptor beta chains were read from a single sample in a study of identical twins. TCRdb used MiXCR to reprocess the 5' RACE reads, holding one entry per CDR3 protein. The sample gives 650,000 to 750,000 distinct CDR3 sequences, 20% to 25% of which show up once; 4% to 5.5% is in the top ten. The sample was also linked to a second study, of T cells expressing NK-cell markers.

The sample was PBMCs. These TCRs come from a young woman in good health. The CDR3 runs from the conserved cysteine through the conserved F or W. Each record gives: V gene, clone size, CDR3 length, D gene, J gene, CDR3 DNA, CDR3 protein. A D gene is named only where the DNA matches it firmly. For some rows the clone size is stated as once, few or many, or as a class when expanded; others skip it.

v_gene: TRBV20-1; abundance: many; len: 11; d_gene: NA; j_gene: TRBJ1-1; CDR3nt: TGCAGTGCTATATTTTACACTGAAGCTTTCTTT; CDR3aa: CSAIFYTEAFF
v_gene: TRBV20-1; abundance: few; len: 15; d_gene: NA; j_gene: TRBJ1-3; CDR3nt: TGCAGTGCTCCCGTAGCGGGACTCTCTGGAAACACCATATATTTT; CDR3aa: CSAPVAGLSGNTIYF
v_gene: TRBV5-8; abundance: few; len: 15; d_gene: TRBD2; j_gene: TRBJ2-1; CDR3nt: TGTGCCAGCAGCTTGCGACTAGCGCGGTACAATGAGCAGTTCTTC; CDR3aa: CASSLRLARYNEQFF
v_gene: TRBV5-1; abundance: NA; len: 15; d_gene: TRBD2; j_gene: TRBJ2-7; CDR3nt: TGCGCCAGCAGCTTGTTCGCTAGCGGGACCTCCGAGCAGTACTTC; CDR3aa: CASSLFASGTSEQYF
v_gene: TRBV6-2/TRBV6-3; abundance: few; len: 16; d_gene: TRBD2; j_gene: TRBJ2-7; CDR3nt: TGTGCCAGCAGTTACTCTAGCGGGAGGATCTCCTACGAGCAGTACTTC; CDR3aa: CASSYSSGRISYEQYF
v_gene: TRBV27; abundance: NA; len: 13; d_gene: TRBD2; j_gene: TRBJ2-1; CDR3nt: TGTGCCAGCAGGACTAGCGGGGGTCTTGAGCAGTTCTTC; CDR3aa: CASRTSGGLEQFF
v_gene: TRBV4-2; abundance: NA; len: 18; d_gene: TRBD2; j_gene: TRBJ2-3; CDR3nt: TGTGCCAGCAGCCAAGAGATAGCGGGAGTGGTGGGAACAGATACGCAGTATTTT; CDR3aa: CASSQEIAGVVGTDTQYF
v_gene: TRBV7-9; abundance: NA; len: 11; d_gene: NA; j_gene: TRBJ2-1; CDR3nt: TGTGCCAGCAGCAGACAGTGGGAGCAGTTCTTC; CDR3aa: CASSRQWEQFF
v_gene: TRBV5-1; abundance: NA; len: 15; d_gene: NA; j_gene: TRBJ2-1; CDR3nt: TGCGCCAGCAGCCAAGGACACCTCTTAGGGAATGAGCAGTTCTTC; CDR3aa: CASSQGHLLGNEQFF
v_gene: TRBV12-3/TRBV12-4; abundance: NA; len: 12; d_gene: NA; j_gene: TRBJ1-1; CDR3nt: TGTGCCAGCAGTTTAAACAGCTTCTGGGCTTTCTTT; CDR3aa: CASSLNSFWAFF